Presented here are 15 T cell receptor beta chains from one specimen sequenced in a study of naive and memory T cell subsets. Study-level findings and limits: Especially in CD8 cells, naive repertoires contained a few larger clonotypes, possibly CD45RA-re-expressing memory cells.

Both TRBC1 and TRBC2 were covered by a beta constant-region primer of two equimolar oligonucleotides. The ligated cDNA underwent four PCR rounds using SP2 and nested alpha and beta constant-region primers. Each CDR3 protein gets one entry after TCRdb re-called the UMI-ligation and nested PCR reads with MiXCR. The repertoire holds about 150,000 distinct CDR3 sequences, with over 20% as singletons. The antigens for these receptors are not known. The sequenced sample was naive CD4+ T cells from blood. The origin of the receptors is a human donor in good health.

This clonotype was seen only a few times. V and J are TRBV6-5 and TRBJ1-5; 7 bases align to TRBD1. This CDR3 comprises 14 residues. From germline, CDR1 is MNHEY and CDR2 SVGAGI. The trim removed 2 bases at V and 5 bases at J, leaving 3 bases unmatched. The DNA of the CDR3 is TGTGCCAGCAGTTACGCGACAGGGTATCAGCCCCAGCATTTT. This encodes CASSYATGYQPQHF.

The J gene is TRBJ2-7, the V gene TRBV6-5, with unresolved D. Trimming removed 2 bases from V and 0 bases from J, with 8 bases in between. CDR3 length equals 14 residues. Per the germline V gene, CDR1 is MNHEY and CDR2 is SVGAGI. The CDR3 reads CASSYRSFSYEQYF. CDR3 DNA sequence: TGTGCCAGCAGTTACCGGTCGTTCTCCTACGAGCAGTACTTC.

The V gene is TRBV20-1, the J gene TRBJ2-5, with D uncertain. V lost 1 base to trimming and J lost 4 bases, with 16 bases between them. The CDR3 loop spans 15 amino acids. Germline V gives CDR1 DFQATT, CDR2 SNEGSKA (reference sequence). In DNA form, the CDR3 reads TGCAGTGCTAGAGTTCCAGCTGCAGGTACAGAGACCCAGTACTTC. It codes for CSARVPAAGTETQYF.

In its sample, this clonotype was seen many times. CDR3 in amino acids: CSVGRRQAEPYEQYF. Here the CDR3 DNA reads TGCAGCGTTGGGCGAAGACAGGCGGAACCCTACGAGCAGTACTTC. The rearrangement uses TRBV29-1 and TRBJ2-7; TRBD1 is a possible D gene (6 bases). The V gene lost 4 bases and the J gene lost 2 bases, with 18 bases spanning the gap. This CDR3 comprises 15 residues. Germline CDR1 is SQVTM and CDR2 is ANQGSEA.

The CDR3, as DNA: TGTGCCTGGTGCCCCCTCCCATATCCCGGGGCTCCGGGGACCCAGTACTTC. As protein: CAWCPLPYPGAPGTQYF. The rearrangement uses TRBV30 and TRBJ2-5; D tentatively reads TRBD1 or TRBD2 (5 bases each). This CDR3 is built from 17 residues. Germline-derived CDR1 and CDR2 are GTSNPN and SVGIG (reference sequence). V was clipped by 5 bases and J by 7 bases, with 29 bases between them.

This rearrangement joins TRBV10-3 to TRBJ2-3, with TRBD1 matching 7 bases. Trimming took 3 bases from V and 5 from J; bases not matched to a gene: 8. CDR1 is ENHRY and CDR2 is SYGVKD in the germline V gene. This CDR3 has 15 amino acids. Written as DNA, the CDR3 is TGTGCCATCAGTGATGCTAGGGGGCGGAAAGATACGCAGTATTTT. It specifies CAISDARGRKDTQYF.

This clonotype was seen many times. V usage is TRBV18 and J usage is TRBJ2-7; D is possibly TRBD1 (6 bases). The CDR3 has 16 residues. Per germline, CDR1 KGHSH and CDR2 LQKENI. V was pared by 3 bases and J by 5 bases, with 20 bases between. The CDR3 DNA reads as TGTGCCAGCTCACCTGCATCCTGGGACACCGGGCACGAGCAGTACTTC. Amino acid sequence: CASSPASWDTGHEQYF.

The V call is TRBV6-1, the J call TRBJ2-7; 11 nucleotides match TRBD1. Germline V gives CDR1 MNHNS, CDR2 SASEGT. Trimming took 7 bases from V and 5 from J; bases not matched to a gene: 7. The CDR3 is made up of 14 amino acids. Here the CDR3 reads CASTRTGGRDEQYF. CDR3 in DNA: TGTGCCAGCACCCGGACAGGGGGCCGCGACGAGCAGTACTTC.

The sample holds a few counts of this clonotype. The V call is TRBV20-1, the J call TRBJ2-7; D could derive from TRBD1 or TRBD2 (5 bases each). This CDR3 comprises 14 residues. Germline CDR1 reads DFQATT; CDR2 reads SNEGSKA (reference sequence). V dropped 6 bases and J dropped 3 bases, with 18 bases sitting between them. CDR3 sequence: CSAISGTVIYEQYF. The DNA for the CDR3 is TGCAGTGCCATAAGTGGGACGGTGATCTACGAGCAGTACTTC.

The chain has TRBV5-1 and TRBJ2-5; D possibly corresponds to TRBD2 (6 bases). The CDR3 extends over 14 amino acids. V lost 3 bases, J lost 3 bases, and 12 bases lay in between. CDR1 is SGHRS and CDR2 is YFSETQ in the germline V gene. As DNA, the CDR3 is TGCGCCAGCAGCTCGGGAGAGAGGGAAGAGACCCAGTACTTC. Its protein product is CASSSGEREETQYF.

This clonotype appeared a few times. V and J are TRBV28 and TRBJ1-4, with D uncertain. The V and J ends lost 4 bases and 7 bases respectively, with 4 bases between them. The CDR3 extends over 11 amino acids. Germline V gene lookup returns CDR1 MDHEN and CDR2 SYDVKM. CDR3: CASSSGEKLFF. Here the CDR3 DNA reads TGTGCCAGCAGTTCGGGTGAAAAACTGTTTTTT. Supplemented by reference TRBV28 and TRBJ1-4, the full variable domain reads DVKVTQSSRYLVKRTGEKVFLECVQDMDHENMFWYRQDPGLGLRLIYFSYDVKMKEKGDIPEGYSVSREKKERFSLILESASTNQTSMYLCASSSGEKLFFGSGTQLSVL.

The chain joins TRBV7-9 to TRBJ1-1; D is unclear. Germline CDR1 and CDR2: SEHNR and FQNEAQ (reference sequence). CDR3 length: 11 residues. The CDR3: CVSGRNTEAFF. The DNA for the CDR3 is TGTGTGTCCGGGAGGAACACTGAAGCTTTCTTT.

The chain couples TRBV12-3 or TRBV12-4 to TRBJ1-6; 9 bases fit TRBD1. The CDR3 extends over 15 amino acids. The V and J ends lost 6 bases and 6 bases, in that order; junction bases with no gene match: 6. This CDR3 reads CASRRTGDVNSPLHF. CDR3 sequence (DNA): TGTGCCAGCAGGCGGACAGGGGACGTTAATTCACCCCTCCACTTT.

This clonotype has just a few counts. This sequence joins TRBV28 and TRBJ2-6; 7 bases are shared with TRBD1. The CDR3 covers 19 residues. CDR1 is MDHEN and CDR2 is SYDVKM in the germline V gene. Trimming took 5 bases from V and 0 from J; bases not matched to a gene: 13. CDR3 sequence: CASSPTLGQVRSGANVLTF. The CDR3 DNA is TGTGCCAGCAGTCCCACCCTTGGACAGGTTCGCTCTGGGGCCAACGTCCTGACTTTC.

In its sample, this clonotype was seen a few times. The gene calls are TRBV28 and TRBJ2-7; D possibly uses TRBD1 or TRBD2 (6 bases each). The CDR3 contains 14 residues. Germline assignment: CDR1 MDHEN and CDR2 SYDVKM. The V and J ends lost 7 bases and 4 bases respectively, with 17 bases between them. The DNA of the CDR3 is TGTGCCAGCATGAAGGGGGGACTTGAGTACGAGCAGTACTTC. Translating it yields CASMKGGLEYEQYF. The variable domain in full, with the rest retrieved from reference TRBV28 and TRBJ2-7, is DVKVTQSSRYLVKRTGEKVFLECVQDMDHENMFWYRQDPGLGLRLIYFSYDVKMKEKGDIPEGYSVSREKKERFSLILESASTNQTSMYLCASMKGGLEYEQYFGPGTRLTVT.